Following are 9 T cell receptor beta chains from one sample sequenced in a study of shared clonotypes between healthy human individuals (dated by TCRdb to about 2020). The protocol used for the library was the immunoSEQ multiplex PCR assay. The immuneACCESS repertoire file appears here via TCRdb, limited to in-frame rearrangements. These files lack a portion of the clones; in checked studies, under half of the deficit traces to unresolved V genes, and the cause of the others is not known. Across this sample there are about 2.5 million clones, with about 90% seen only once. Of the sample, roughly 0.34% is held by the ten largest clones. The sample comprised naive CD4+ T cells from PBMCs. What this sample's cell subset or site label stands for: CD45RA+ positively selected. Receptor source: a man in his late teens or twenties in good health. Some clones in this sample may be carry-over from other donors' samples.

The chain couples TRBV7-8 to TRBJ2-5; maybe TRBD1 (5 bases). The CDR3 consists of 15 residues. Germline assignment: CDR1 SGHVS and CDR2 FQNEAQ. The germline V and J ends were trimmed by 5 bases and 1 base, with 14 bases remaining between them. The CDR3 region is CASSTRAQPQETQYF. The CDR3 nucleotides read TGTGCCAGCAGCACCAGGGCCCAACCCCAAGAGACCCAGTACTTC.

Details on this clone: This CDR3 is also generated by other DNA sequences in the sample. V gene TRBV5-1 combines with J gene TRBJ1-3, with no clear D. V lost 0 bases and J lost 1, with 8 bases in between. The CDR3 runs to 15 residues. Germline V gene sequence: CDR1 SGHRS, CDR2 YFSETQ. The CDR3 sequence: CASSLEPTSGNTIYF. The CDR3, as DNA: TGCGCCAGCAGCTTGGAGCCGACATCTGGAAACACCATATATTTT.

This clone was recorded once. The chain is built from TRBV25-1 and TRBJ1-5; TRBD1 might be the D (5 bases). Germline V gene sequence: CDR1 MGHDK, CDR2 SYGVNS. V lost 5 bases and J 7 bases, leaving 15 bases between the germline ends. This CDR3 is 14 amino acids long. The CDR3 loop is CASSYGTGEQPQHF. The CDR3 DNA sequence: TGTGCCAGCAGTTACGGAACAGGAGAGCAGCCCCAGCATTTT.

The rearrangement links TRBV7-2 to TRBJ2-3, with D uncertain. This CDR3 comprises 13 residues. Germline-derived CDR1 and CDR2 are SGHTA and FQGNSA. V was shortened by 5 bases and J by 6 bases, with 12 bases between the two germline ends. This CDR3 reads CASSPGPADTQYF. The CDR3 DNA reads as TGTGCCAGCAGCCCGGGTCCCGCGGATACGCAGTATTTT.

The chain couples TRBV5-1 to TRBJ2-3; D remains unclear. In germline, CDR1 is SGHRS, CDR2 YFSETQ. The CDR3 covers 13 residues. The V and J ends lost 1 base and 4 bases respectively, with 7 bases between them. CDR3: CASSLMRSDTQYF. As DNA, the CDR3 is TGCGCCAGCAGCTTGATGCGGTCAGATACGCAGTATTTT.

The chain links TRBV14 to TRBJ2-7; tentative D call: TRBD2 (6 bases). The CDR3 length is 16 residues. Germline lookup yields CDR1 SGHDN and CDR2 FVKESK. Between the trimmed V and J ends, which lost 1 base and 2 bases, there was a span of 15 bases. The CDR3: CASSQAKDGGAYEQYF. The CDR3 region has the DNA TGTGCCAGCAGCCAAGCCAAAGACGGGGGTGCCTACGAGCAGTACTTC.

CDR3 DNA sequence: TGTGCCAGCAGACTAGGGGGCACGGGTGAGCAGTTCTTC. Protein product: CASRLGGTGEQFF. This chain connects TRBV6-6 to TRBJ2-1; TRBD1 matches 7 bases. The germline gives CDR1 MNHNY, CDR2 SVGAGI (reference sequence). The CDR3 totals 13 residues. The trim removed 6 bases at V and 9 bases at J, leaving 8 bases unmatched.

J is TRBJ2-1 and V is TRBV14; no reliable D call. V was clipped by 4 bases and J by 4 bases, with 8 bases between them. Germline V gene sequence: CDR1 SGHDN, CDR2 FVKESK. The CDR3 is made up of 13 amino acids. CDR3 amino acids: CASSLGTYNEQFF. The CDR3 DNA sequence: TGTGCCAGCAGCCTCGGAACTTACAATGAGCAGTTCTTC.

The rearrangement links TRBV5-4 to TRBJ1-2; 12 bases map to TRBD1. The V gene's germline CDR1 is SGHNT and CDR2 YYREEE (reference sequence). The ends lost 2 bases at V and 8 bases at J; junction bases unmatched: 10. The CDR3 runs 16 residues. This CDR3 is CASSLVLGQGALGYTF. In DNA form, the CDR3 reads TGTGCCAGCAGCTTAGTACTGGGACAGGGGGCTTTAGGCTACACCTTC. Full variable domain (remainder filled in from reference TRBV5-4 and TRBJ1-2): ETGVTQSPTHLIKTRGQQVTLRCSSQSGHNTVSWYQQALGQGPQFIFQYYREEENGRGNFPPRFSGLQFPNYSSELNVNALELDDSALYLCASSLVLGQGALGYTFGSGTRLTVV.